This is a list of T cell receptor beta chains from one sample in a study of blood T cell repertoires in COVID-19. TCRdb keeps only in-frame clones here, not all; method: immunoSEQ multiplex PCR. The sample includes approximately 200,000 clones, roughly 87% of them seen just once. Sequenced input: PBMCs or T cells enriched from blood (not recorded which). These TCRs come from a man between 18 and 35 years old with acute COVID-19. CDR3s include the opening cysteine and the closing phenylalanine or tryptophan. The D gene is left open where the match is weak. A clone size is listed for some rows: how often the clone was seen (once, few, many), or a class if it is expanded.

J,V,size,D,CDR3,DNA
TRBJ1-2,TRBV7-9,NA,NA,CASSLTTGYGYTF,TGTGCCAGCAGCCTTACGACAGGCTATGGCTACACCTTC
TRBJ2-7,TRBV29-1,NA,NA,CSVRTAIKNYEQYF,TGCAGCGTTCGGACAGCGATAAAAAATTACGAGCAGTACTTC
TRBJ1-2,TRBV5-1,few,TRBD1,CASSLGQGTGYTF,TGCGCCAGCAGCTTAGGACAGGGCACTGGCTACACCTTC
TRBJ2-1,TRBV19,NA,TRBD2,CASSTGLAPYNEQFF,TGTGCCAGTAGTACCGGACTAGCACCATACAATGAGCAGTTCTTC
TRBJ2-7,TRBV5-4,NA,TRBD1,CASSLPGQGSYEQYF,TGTGCCAGCAGCCTGCCGGGACAGGGGTCCTACGAGCAGTACTTC
TRBJ1-5,TRBV6-1,NA,TRBD1,CASSDMGQMNQPQHF,TGTGCCAGCAGTGATATGGGACAGATGAATCAGCCCCAGCATTTT
TRBJ2-5,TRBV30,NA,TRBD1,CAWSTGVETQYF,TGTGCCTGGAGTACAGGGGTAGAGACCCAGTACTTC
TRBJ1-1,TRBV2,NA,NA,CASSRELRAFF,TGTGCCAGCAGTCGAGAACTAAGGGCTTTCTTT
TRBJ2-1,TRBV29-1,NA,NA,CSVDNTGSSYNEQFF,TGCAGCGTCGATAATACAGGGAGCTCCTACAATGAGCAGTTCTTC
TRBJ2-1,TRBV30,NA,TRBD2,CAWESGVYNEQFF,TGTGCCTGGGAGAGCGGGGTCTATAATGAGCAGTTCTTC
TRBJ1-4,TRBV24-1,NA,NA,CATSDIGTDGANEKLFF,TGTGCCACCAGTGACATCGGGACTGATGGAGCTAATGAAAAACTGTTTTTT
TRBJ1-6,TRBV2,NA,NA,CASGGQSESPLHF,TGTGCCAGCGGCGGACAGTCGGAATCACCCCTCCACTTT
TRBJ2-7,TRBV11-2,NA,NA,CASSLGERSLVDEQYF,TGTGCCAGCAGCTTAGGAGAGAGATCGCTGGTCGACGAGCAGTACTTC
TRBJ2-7,TRBV28,NA,NA,CASSLSHYSYEQYF,TGTGCCAGCAGTTTGAGCCACTACTCCTACGAGCAGTACTTC
TRBJ2-1,TRBV30,NA,TRBD2,CAWRDYSGRDGEQFF,TGTGCCTGGAGGGACTATAGCGGGAGGGACGGGGAGCAGTTCTTC
TRBJ2-1,TRBV2,few,NA,CASSAAQGRNEQFF,TGTGCCAGCAGTGCGGCACAGGGCCGCAATGAGCAGTTCTTC
TRBJ1-5,TRBV11-2,NA,NA,CASSPGTNSNQPQHF,TGTGCCAGCAGCCCCGGGACTAATAGCAATCAGCCCCAGCATTTT
TRBJ2-7,TRBV7-8,NA,TRBD2,CASSLGGWVAGGRGYEQYF,TGTGCCAGCAGCTTAGGGGGGTGGGTAGCGGGAGGCCGTGGTTACGAGCAGTACTTC
TRBJ2-7,TRBV13,NA,TRBD2,CASSLVSGSGKVEQYF,TGTGCCAGCAGTCTAGTGTCGGGTAGCGGGAAGGTCGAGCAGTACTTC
TRBJ1-5,TRBV19,NA,TRBD1,CASSPGQGSNQPQHF,TGTGCCAGTAGCCCGGGACAGGGCAGCAATCAGCCCCAGCATTTT
TRBJ1-1,TRBV2,once,TRBD1,CASSARTGGNTEAFF,TGTGCCAGCAGTGCGAGGACAGGGGGGAACACTGAAGCTTTCTTT
TRBJ2-1,TRBV4-1,NA,NA,CASSQAVSSYNEQFF,TGCGCCAGCAGCCAAGCGGTTAGCTCCTACAATGAGCAGTTCTTC
TRBJ2-7,TRBV19,NA,TRBD1,CASRRGQGDEQYF,TGTGCCAGTAGGAGGGGACAGGGGGACGAGCAGTACTTC
TRBJ1-6,TRBV2,NA,NA,CASGTSSRGGNSPLHF,TGTGCCAGCGGCACCTCCTCTCGGGGGGGGAATTCACCCCTCCACTTT
TRBJ2-1,TRBV28,NA,NA,CASSLGPLGANEQFF,TGTGCCAGCAGTTTAGGGCCACTCGGTGCCAATGAGCAGTTCTTC
TRBJ1-5,TRBV28,NA,TRBD1,CASSMTGIDQPQHF,TGTGCCAGCTCCATGACAGGGATCGATCAGCCCCAGCATTTT
TRBJ2-3,TRBV7-6,NA,NA,CASSLAPRAEDTQYF,TGTGCCAGCAGCTTAGCGCCAAGAGCGGAAGATACGCAGTATTTT
TRBJ1-3,TRBV30,NA,NA,CAWNYGVSGNTIYF,TGTGCCTGGAATTACGGGGTCTCTGGAAACACCATATATTTT
TRBJ2-7,TRBV6-2/TRBV6-3,NA,TRBD2,CASSYLASGYYEQYF,TGTGCCAGCAGTTACCTGGCTAGCGGTTACTACGAGCAGTACTTC
TRBJ2-7,TRBV7-6,NA,TRBD1,CASSSPNRTGESYEQYF,TGTGCCAGCAGCTCTCCTAACCGGACAGGGGAAAGCTACGAGCAGTACTTC
TRBJ2-3,TRBV6-1,NA,NA,CASSEGVGADTQYF,TGTGCCAGCAGTGAAGGGGTCGGGGCAGATACGCAGTATTTT
TRBJ2-1,TRBV27,NA,NA,CASSGSSYNEQFF,TGTGCCAGCAGTGGGAGCTCCTACAATGAGCAGTTCTTC
TRBJ2-3,TRBV6-5,once,TRBD2,CASSYRAGDTDTQYF,TGTGCCAGCAGTTACCGAGCGGGGGACACAGATACGCAGTATTTT